This TCR beta chain was sequenced in a study of response to subunit inactivated influenza vaccine. Study results and caveats: Few additional T cells are recruited per seasonal influenza vaccination, authors suggested.

TCRdb reprocessed the RT-PCR reads via MiXCR and lists one record per CDR3 protein. Seen here are fewer than 250,000 distinct CDR3 sequences, 13% to 15% observed once, and the top ten hold approximately 27%. The CDR3 is 15 residues long. The germline gives CDR1 SEHNR, CDR2 FQNEAQ (reference sequence). Trimming stripped 1 base from V and 7 bases from J, with 14 bases between. This clonotype was detected only a few times. The antigen is not known. This clonotype was sampled from a man over 45 who received an inactivated influenza vaccine. V gene TRBV7-9 combines with J gene TRBJ2-1, with D possibly being TRBD2 (5 bases). Here the sequenced sample was CD8+ T cells sorted from PBMCs, taken roughly 5 days after vaccination. The CDR3 DNA follows: TGTGCCAGCAGCTTAGTCACGGGGTTCCTTAATGAGCAGTTCTTC. Translated, it gives CASSLVTGFLNEQFF.